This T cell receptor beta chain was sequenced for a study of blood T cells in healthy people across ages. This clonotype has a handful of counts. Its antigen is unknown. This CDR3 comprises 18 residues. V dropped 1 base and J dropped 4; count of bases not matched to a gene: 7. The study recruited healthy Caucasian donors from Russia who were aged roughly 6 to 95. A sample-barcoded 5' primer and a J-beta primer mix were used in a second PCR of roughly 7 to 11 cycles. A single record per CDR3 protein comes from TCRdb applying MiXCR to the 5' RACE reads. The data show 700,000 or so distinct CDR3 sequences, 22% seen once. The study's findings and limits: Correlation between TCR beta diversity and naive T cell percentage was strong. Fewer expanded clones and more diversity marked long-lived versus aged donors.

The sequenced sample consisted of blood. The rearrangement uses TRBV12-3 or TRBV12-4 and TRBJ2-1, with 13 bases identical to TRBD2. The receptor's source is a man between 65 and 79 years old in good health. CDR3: CASSLGGLAGILYNEQFF. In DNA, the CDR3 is TGTGCCAGCAGTTTAGGGGGACTAGCGGGAATCCTATACAATGAGCAGTTCTTC.